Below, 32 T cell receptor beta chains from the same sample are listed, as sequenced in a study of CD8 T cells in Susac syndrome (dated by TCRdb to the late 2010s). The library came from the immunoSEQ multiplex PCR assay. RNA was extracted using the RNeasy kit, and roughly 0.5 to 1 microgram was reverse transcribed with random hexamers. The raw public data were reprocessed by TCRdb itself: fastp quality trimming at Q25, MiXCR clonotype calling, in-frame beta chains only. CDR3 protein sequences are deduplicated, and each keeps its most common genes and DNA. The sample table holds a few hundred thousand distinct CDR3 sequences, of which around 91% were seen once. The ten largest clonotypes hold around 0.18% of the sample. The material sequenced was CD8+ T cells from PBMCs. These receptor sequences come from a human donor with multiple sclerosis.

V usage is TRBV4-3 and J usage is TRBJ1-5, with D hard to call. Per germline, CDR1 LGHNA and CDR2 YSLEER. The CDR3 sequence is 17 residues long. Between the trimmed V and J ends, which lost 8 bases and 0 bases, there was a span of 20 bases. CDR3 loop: CASQRPTGSSSNQPQHF. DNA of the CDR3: TGCGCCAGCCAAAGACCGACGGGGTCCTCTAGCAATCAGCCCCAGCATTTT.

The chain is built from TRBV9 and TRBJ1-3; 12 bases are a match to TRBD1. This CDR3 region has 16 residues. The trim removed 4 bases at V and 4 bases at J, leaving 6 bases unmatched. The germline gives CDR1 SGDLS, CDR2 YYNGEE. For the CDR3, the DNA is TGTGCCAGCAGCCCTCCGGGACAGGGGGCAGGAAACACCATATATTTT. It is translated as CASSPPGQGAGNTIYF.

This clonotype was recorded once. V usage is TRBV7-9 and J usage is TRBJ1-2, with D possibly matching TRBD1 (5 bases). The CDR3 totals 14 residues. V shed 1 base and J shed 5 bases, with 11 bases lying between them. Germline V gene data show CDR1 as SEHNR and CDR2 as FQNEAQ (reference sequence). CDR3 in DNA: TGTGCCAGCAGCTTAGAGGGACCTGTTTATGGCTACACCTTC. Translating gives CASSLEGPVYGYTF.

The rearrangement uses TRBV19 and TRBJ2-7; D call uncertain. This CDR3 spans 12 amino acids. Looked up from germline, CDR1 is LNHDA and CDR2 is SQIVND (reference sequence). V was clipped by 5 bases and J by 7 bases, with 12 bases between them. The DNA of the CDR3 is TGTGCCAGTAGTTCTGGAGTACGGGAGCAGTACTTC. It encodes CASSSGVREQYF.

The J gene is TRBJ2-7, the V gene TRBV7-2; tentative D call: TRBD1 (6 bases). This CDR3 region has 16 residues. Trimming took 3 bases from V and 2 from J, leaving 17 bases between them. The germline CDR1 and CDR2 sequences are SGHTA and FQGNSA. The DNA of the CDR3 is TGTGCCAGCAGCTTTAGGGGGTTCGGTCCGGCCTACGAGCAGTACTTC. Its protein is CASSFRGFGPAYEQYF.

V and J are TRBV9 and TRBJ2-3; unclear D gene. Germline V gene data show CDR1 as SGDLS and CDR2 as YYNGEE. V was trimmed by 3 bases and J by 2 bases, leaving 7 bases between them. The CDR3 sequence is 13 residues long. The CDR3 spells CASSASVTDTQYF. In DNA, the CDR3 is TGTGCCAGCAGCGCTTCGGTCACAGATACGCAGTATTTT.

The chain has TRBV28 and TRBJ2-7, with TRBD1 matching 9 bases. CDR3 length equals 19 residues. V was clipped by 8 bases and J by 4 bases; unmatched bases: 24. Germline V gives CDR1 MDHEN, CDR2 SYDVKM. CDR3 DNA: TGTGCCAGCGAAACTACAGGGGGCCCTAGGAGCGGGATGATGTACGAGCAGTACTTC. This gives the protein CASETTGGPRSGMMYEQYF.

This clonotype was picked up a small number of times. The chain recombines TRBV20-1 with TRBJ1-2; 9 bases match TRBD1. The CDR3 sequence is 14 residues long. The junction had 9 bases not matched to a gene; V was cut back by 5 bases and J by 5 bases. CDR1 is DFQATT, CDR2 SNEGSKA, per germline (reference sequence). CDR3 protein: CSAPGQGWGYGYTF. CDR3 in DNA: TGCAGTGCTCCCGGACAGGGGTGGGGTTATGGCTACACCTTC.

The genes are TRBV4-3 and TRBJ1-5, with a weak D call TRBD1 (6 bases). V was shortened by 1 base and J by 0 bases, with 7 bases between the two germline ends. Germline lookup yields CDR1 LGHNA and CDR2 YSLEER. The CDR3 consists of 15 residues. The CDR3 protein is CASSQGQDSNQPQHF. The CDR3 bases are TGCGCCAGCAGCCAAGGACAGGATAGCAATCAGCCCCAGCATTTT.

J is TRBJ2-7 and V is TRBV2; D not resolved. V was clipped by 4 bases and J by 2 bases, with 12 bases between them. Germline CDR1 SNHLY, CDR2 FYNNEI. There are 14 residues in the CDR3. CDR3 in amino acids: CASSVRQAAYEQYF. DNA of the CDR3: TGTGCCAGCAGTGTCAGGCAGGCTGCCTACGAGCAGTACTTC.

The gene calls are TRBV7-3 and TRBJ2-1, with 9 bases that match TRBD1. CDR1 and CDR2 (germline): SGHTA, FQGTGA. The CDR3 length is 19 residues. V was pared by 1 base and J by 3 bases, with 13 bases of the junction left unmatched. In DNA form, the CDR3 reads TGTGCCAGCAGCTTAATGGGGGGCCCGGGACAGGGCGACTACAATGAGCAGTTCTTC. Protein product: CASSLMGGPGQGDYNEQFF.

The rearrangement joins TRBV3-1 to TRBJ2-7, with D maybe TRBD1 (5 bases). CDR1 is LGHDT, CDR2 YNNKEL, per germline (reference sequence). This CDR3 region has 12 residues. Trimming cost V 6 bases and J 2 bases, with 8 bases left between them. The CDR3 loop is CASSLQAYEQYF. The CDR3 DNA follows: TGTGCCAGCAGTTTACAGGCCTACGAGCAGTACTTC.

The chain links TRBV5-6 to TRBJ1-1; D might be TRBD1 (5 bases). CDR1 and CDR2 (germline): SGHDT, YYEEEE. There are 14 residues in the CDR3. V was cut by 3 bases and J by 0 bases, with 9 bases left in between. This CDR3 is CASSSEDMNTEAFF. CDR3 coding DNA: TGTGCCAGCAGCTCCGAGGACATGAACACTGAAGCTTTCTTT.

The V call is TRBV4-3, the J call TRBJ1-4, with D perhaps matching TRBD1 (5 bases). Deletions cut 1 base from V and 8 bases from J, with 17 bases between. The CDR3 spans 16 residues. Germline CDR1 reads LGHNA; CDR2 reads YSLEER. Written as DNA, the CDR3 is TGCGCCAGCAGCCAAGCCTTCTTGCGGGGGACGGAAAAACTGTTTTTT. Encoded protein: CASSQAFLRGTEKLFF.

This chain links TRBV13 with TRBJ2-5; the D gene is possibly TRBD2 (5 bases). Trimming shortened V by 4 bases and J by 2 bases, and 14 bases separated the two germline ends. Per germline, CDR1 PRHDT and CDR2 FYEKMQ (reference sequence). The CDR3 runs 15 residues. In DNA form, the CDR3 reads TGTGCCAGCAGCTACCTAGCCCGGGCGCAAGAGACCCAGTACTTC. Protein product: CASSYLARAQETQYF.

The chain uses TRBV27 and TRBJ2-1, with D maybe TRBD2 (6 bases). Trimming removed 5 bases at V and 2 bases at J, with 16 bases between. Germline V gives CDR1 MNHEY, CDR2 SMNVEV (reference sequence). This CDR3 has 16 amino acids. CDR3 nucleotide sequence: TGTGCCAGCAGTCCAGACGGGACTGGTACCTACAATGAGCAGTTCTTC. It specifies CASSPDGTGTYNEQFF.

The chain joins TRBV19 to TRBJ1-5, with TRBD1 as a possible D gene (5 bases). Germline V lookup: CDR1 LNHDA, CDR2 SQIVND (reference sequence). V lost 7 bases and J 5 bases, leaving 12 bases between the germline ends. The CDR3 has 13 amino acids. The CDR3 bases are TGTGCCAGTACCGAGACAGAGTATCAGCCCCAGCATTTT. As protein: CASTETEYQPQHF.

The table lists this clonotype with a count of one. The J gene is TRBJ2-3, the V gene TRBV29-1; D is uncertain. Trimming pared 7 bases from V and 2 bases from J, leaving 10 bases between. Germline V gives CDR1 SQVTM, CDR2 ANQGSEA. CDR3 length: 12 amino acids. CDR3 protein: CSGKGATDTQYF. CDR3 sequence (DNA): TGCAGCGGCAAAGGAGCCACAGATACGCAGTATTTT.

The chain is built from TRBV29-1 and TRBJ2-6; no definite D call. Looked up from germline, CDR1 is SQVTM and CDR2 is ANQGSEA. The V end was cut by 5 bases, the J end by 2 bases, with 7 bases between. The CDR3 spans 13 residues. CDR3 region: CSVRYPGANVLTF. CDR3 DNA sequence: TGCAGCGTTAGGTATCCTGGGGCCAACGTCCTGACTTTC. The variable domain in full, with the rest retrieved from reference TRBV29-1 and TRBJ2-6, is SAVISQKPSRDICQRGTSLTIQCQVDSQVTMMFWYRQQPGQSLTLIATANQGSEATYESGFVIDKFPISRPNLTFSTLTVSNMSPEDSSIYLCSVRYPGANVLTFGAGSRLTVL.

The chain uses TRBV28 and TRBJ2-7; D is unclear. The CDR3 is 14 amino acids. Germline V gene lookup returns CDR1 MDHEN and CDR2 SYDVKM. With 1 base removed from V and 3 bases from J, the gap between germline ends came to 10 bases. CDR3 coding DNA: TGTGCCAGCAGTTTATTCACCGTACACTACGAGCAGTACTTC. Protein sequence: CASSLFTVHYEQYF.

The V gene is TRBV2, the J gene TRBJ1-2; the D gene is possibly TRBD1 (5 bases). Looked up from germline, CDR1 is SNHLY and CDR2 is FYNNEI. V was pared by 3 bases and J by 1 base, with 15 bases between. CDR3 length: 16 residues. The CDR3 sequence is CASSDFRRGDNYGYTF. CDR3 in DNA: TGTGCCAGCAGTGACTTCCGAAGGGGCGATAACTATGGCTACACCTTC.

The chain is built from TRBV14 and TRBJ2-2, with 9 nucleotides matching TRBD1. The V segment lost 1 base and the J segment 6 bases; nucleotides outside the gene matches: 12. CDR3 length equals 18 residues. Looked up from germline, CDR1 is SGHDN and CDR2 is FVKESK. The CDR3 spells CASSQVLTGTGISGELFF. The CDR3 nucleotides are TGTGCCAGCAGCCAAGTCCTAACCGGGACAGGGATTTCCGGGGAGCTGTTTTTT.

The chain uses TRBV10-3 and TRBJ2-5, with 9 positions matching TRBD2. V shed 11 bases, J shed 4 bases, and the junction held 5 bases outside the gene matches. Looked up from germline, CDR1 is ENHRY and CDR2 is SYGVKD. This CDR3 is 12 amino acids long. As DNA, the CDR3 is TGTGCCGTAGCGGGAGATGTAGAGACCCAGTACTTC. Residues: CAVAGDVETQYF.

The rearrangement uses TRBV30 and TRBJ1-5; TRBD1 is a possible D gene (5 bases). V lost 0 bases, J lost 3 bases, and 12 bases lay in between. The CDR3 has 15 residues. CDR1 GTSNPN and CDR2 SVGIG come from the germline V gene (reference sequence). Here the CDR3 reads CAWSVSSGHNQPQHF. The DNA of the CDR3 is TGTGCCTGGAGTGTATCGTCAGGGCACAATCAGCCCCAGCATTTT.

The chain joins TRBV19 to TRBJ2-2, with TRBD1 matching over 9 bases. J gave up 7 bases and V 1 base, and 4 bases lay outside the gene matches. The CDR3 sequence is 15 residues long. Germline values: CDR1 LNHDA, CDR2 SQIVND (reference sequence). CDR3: CASSIGHRGLGELFF. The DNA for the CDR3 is TGTGCCAGTAGTATAGGCCACAGGGGGCTCGGGGAGCTGTTTTTT.

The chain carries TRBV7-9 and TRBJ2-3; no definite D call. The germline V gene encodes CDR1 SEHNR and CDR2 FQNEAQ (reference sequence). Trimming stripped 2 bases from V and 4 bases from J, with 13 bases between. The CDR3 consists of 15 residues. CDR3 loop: CASSLRGEVSDTQYF. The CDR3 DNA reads TGTGCCAGCAGCTTACGCGGTGAAGTCTCAGATACGCAGTATTTT.

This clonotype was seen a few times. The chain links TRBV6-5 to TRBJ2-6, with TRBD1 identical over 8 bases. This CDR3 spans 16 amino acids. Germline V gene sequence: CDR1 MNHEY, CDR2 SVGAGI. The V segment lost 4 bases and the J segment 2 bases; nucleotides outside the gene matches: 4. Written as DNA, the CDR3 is TGTGCCAGCAGTTCAGGGGGCGCAACTGGGGCCAACGTCCTGACTTTC. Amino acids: CASSSGGATGANVLTF.

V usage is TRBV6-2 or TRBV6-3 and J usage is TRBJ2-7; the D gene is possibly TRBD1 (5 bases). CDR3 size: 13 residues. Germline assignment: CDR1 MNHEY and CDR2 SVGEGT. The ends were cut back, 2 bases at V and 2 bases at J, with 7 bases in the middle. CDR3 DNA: TGTGCCAGCAGTTACGTACAGGCCTACGAGCAGTACTTC. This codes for CASSYVQAYEQYF.

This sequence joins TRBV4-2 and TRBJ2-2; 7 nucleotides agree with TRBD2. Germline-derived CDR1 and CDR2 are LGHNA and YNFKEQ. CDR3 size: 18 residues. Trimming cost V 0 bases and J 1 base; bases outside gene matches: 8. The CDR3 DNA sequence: TGTGCCAGCAGCCAAGATAGTATTCTAGCGGAGAACACCGGGGAGCTGTTTTTT. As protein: CASSQDSILAENTGELFF.

The CDR3 nucleotides read TGTGCCAGCAGTTCTAAAATTCAGGGGCGCAATCAGCCCCAGCATTTT. It yields the protein CASSSKIQGRNQPQHF. V gene TRBV27 combines with J gene TRBJ1-5, with D possibly being TRBD1 (6 bases). V was pared by 4 bases and J by 2 bases, with 15 bases between. This CDR3 comprises 16 residues. Germline assignment: CDR1 MNHEY and CDR2 SMNVEV (reference sequence).

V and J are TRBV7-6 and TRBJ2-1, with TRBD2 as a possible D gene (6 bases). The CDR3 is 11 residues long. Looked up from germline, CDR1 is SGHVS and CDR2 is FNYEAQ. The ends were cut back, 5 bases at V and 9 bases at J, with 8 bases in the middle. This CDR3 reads CASSRGAEQFF. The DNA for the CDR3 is TGTGCCAGCAGCCGCGGGGCTGAGCAGTTCTTC.

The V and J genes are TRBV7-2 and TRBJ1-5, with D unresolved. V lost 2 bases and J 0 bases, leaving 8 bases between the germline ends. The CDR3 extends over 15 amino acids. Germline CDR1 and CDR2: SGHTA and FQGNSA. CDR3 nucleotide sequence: TGTGCCAGCAGCTTATGGGGAAATAGCAATCAGCCCCAGCATTTT. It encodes CASSLWGNSNQPQHF.